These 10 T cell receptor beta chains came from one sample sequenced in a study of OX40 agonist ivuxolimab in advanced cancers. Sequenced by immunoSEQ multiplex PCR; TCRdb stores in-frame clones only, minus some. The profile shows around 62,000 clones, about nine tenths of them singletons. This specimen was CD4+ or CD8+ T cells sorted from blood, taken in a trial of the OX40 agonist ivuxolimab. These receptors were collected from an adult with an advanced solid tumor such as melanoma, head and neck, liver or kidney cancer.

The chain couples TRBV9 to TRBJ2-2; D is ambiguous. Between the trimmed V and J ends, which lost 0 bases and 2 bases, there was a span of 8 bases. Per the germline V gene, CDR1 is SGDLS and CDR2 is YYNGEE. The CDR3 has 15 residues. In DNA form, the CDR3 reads TGTGCCAGCAGCGTAGGGCTAGGAAACACCGGGGAGCTGTTTTTT. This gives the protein CASSVGLGNTGELFF. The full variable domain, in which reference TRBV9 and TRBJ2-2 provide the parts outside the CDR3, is DSGVTQTPKHLITATGQRVTLRCSPRSGDLSVYWYQQSLDQGLQFLIQYYNGEERAKGNILERFSAQQFPDLHSELNLSSLELGDSALYFCASSVGLGNTGELFFGEGSRLTVL.

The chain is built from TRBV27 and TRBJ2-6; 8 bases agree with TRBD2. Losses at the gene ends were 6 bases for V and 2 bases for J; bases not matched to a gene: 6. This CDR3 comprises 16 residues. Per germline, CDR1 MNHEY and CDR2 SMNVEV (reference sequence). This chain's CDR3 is CASRTRGGTGANVLTF. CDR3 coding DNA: TGTGCCAGCAGAACTCGCGGGGGGACTGGGGCCAACGTCCTGACTTTC. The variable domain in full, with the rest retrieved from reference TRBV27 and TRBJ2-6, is EAQVTQNPRYLITVTGKKLTVTCSQNMNHEYMSWYRQDPGLGLRQIYYSMNVEVTDKGDVPEGYKVSRKEKRNFPLILESPSPNQTSLYFCASRTRGGTGANVLTFGAGSRLTVL.

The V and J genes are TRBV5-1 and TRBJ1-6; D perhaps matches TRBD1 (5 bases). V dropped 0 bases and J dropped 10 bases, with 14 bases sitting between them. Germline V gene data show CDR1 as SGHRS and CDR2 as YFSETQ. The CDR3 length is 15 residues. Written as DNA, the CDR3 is TGCGCCAGCAGCTTGGCCGCGCAGGGAGAATCACCCCTCCACTTT. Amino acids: CASSLAAQGESPLHF.

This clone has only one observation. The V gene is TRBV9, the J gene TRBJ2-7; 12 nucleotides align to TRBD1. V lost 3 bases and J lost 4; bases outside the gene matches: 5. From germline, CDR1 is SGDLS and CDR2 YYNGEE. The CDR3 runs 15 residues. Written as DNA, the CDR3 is TGTGCCAGCAGCGCGGGACAGGGGGCAGTTTACGAGCAGTACTTC. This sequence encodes CASSAGQGAVYEQYF. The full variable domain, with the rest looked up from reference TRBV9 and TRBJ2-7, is DSGVTQTPKHLITATGQRVTLRCSPRSGDLSVYWYQQSLDQGLQFLIQYYNGEERAKGNILERFSAQQFPDLHSELNLSSLELGDSALYFCASSAGQGAVYEQYFGPGTRLTVT.

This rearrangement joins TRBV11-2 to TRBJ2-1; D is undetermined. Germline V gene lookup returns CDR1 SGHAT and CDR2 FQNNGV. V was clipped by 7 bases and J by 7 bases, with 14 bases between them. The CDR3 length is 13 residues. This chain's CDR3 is CASTPGARNEQFF. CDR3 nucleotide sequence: TGTGCCAGCACCCCGGGTGCGAGGAATGAGCAGTTCTTC.

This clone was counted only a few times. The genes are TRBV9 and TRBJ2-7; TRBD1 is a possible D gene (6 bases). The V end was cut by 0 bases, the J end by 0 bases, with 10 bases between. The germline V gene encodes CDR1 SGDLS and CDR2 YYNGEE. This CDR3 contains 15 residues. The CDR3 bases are TGTGCCAGCAGCGTAGGGACAGCCAGCTCCTACGAGCAGTACTTC. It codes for CASSVGTASSYEQYF.

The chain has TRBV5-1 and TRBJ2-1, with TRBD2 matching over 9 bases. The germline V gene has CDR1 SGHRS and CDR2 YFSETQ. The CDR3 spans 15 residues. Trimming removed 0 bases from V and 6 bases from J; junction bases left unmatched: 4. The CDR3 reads CASSLALAGTNEQFF. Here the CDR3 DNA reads TGCGCCAGCAGCTTGGCCCTAGCGGGGACCAATGAGCAGTTCTTC.

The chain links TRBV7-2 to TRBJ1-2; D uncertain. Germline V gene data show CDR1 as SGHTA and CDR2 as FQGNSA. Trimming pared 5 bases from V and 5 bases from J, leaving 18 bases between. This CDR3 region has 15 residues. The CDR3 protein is CASSRPSIRGYGYTF. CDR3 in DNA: TGTGCCAGCAGCAGGCCTTCGATCCGAGGGTATGGCTACACCTTC. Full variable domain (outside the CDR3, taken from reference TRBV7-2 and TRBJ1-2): GAGVSQSPSNKVTEKGKDVELRCDPISGHTALYWYRQSLGQGLEFLIYFQGNSAPDKSGLPSDRFSAERTGGSVSTLTIQRTQQEDSAVYLCASSRPSIRGYGYTFGSGTRLTVV.

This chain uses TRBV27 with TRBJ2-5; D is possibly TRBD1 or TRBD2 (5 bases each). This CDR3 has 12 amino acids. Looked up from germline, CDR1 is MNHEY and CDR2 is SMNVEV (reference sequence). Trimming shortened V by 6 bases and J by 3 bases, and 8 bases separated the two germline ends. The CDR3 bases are TGTGCCAGCAGGGGGGAAAAAGAGACCCAGTACTTC. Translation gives CASRGEKETQYF.

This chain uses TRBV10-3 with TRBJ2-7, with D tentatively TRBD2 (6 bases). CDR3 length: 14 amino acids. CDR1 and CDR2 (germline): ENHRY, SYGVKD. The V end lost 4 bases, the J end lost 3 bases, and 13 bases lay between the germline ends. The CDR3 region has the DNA TGTGCCATCAGTGTAAAGACTAGAAACTACGAGCAGTACTTC. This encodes CAISVKTRNYEQYF.